This T cell receptor beta chain was sequenced in a study of shared clonotypes between healthy human individuals. Study-wide context: Researchers assigned three CD4 naive, three CD4 memory, two CD8 naive and one CD8 memory plate to each donor. Findings of the study overall: Clonotypes that were shared across several donors made up around 5% of naive CD4 clonotypes.

Profiled with immunoSEQ multiplex PCR; TCRdb holds only in-frame clones, not every one. The data show around 1.9 million clones, with about 92% seen just once and under 2% held by the top ten. The CDR3 sequence is 15 residues long. The V and J ends lost 0 bases and 1 base respectively, with 9 bases between them. The germline V gene has CDR1 LGHNA and CDR2 YSLEER. Terminally differentiated effector memory CD45RA+ cells were excluded from the naive CD8 cells, which were CD45RO-negative and positively selected for CCR7. With respect to this clone: Its antigen is not identified.

This sequence originates from a man aged 18 to 29 in good health. Some clones in this sample may be carry-over from other donors' samples. This chain uses TRBV4-3 with TRBJ1-2; D is unresolved. Material: naive CD8+ T cells from PBMCs. The CDR3 DNA reads TGCGCCAGCAGCCAAGAGGTCCCCGATAACTATGGCTACACCTTC. Residues: CASSQEVPDNYGYTF.